Following are 21 T cell receptor beta chains from one sample sequenced in a study of shared clonotypes between healthy human individuals (dated by TCRdb to 2018 to 2021). Libraries were constructed by the immunoSEQ multiplex PCR assay. Here the immuneACCESS table is served through TCRdb, limited to in-frame sequences with V and J called. Missing clones are a known gap in these copies; in checked studies unresolved V genes cover under half, and the rest lacks a known reason. Counted in this sample were over a million clones; about 75% of them appeared once. Approximately 1.5% of the sample lies in the top ten. Sequencing was done on a sample of memory CD4+ T cells sorted from blood. The sample's cell subset or site label, decoded: CD45RA-negative fraction. The receptors were gathered from a young man in good health.

In the case of this clone: The junction departs from germline at one end; a sequencing error may be responsible. J is TRBJ2-1 and V is TRBV5-1, with 8 bases aligning to TRBD1. The CDR3 totals 15 residues. Germline V gives CDR1 SGHRS, CDR2 YFSETQ. The CDR3 coding sequence is TGCGCCAGCGGCTTCGGACAGGGACGCAGGGATGAGCAGTTCTTC. This gives the protein CASGFGQGRRDEQFF.

The chain joins TRBV27 to TRBJ1-5; D might be TRBD1 (5 bases). V shed 2 bases and J shed 2 bases, with 19 bases lying between them. Germline CDR1 MNHEY, CDR2 SMNVEV (reference sequence). This CDR3 comprises 18 residues. CDR3 sequence (DNA): TGTGCCAGCAGTTTAGGAGGCCCGGGACCCACTGGCAATCAGCCCCAGCATTTT. Residues: CASSLGGPGPTGNQPQHF.

V usage is TRBV19 and J usage is TRBJ1-2, with a tentative D call TRBD1 (6 bases). CDR3 length: 15 amino acids. Trimming left V 7 bases short and J 3 bases short, with 18 bases between. The germline V gene has CDR1 LNHDA and CDR2 SQIVND (reference sequence). The CDR3 sequence: CASTEYAAGDYGYTF. CDR3 nucleotides: TGTGCCAGTACTGAATACGCGGCAGGGGACTATGGCTACACCTTC.

The chain joins TRBV5-4 to TRBJ2-7, with 9 bases lining up with TRBD1. The CDR3 extends over 14 amino acids. Germline V gives CDR1 SGHNT, CDR2 YYREEE (reference sequence). J gave up 2 bases and V 2 bases, and 2 bases lay outside the gene matches. The CDR3 sequence is CASSFGDRAYEQYF. The CDR3 DNA reads as TGTGCCAGCAGCTTTGGGGACAGGGCCTACGAGCAGTACTTC.

The chain links TRBV27 to TRBJ2-1, with TRBD2 identical over 16 bases. From germline, CDR1 is MNHEY and CDR2 SMNVEV (reference sequence). CDR3 length equals 16 residues. With 10 bases clipped from V and 7 bases from J, the junction kept 10 bases outside the gene matches. CDR3 loop: CATGTSGRVWVNEQFF. The CDR3 DNA reads TGTGCCACCGGGACTAGCGGGAGGGTTTGGGTGAATGAGCAGTTCTTC.

This clone turned up a few times. The chain couples TRBV14 to TRBJ2-1, with 8 bases fitting TRBD1. After removal of 4 bases from V and 4 bases from J, the junction contained 6 bases not matched to a gene. This CDR3 contains 15 residues. Germline CDR1 is SGHDN and CDR2 is FVKESK. The CDR3: CASSPRTGRYNEQFF. CDR3 coding DNA: TGTGCCAGCAGCCCAAGGACAGGGAGATACAATGAGCAGTTCTTC. Combining the CDR3 with reference TRBV14 and TRBJ2-1 gives the whole variable domain EAGVTQFPSHSVIEKGQTVTLRCDPISGHDNLYWYRRVMGKEIKFLLHFVKESKQDESGMPNNRFLAERTGGTYSTLKVQPAELEDSGVYFCASSPRTGRYNEQFFGPGTRLTVL.

In regard to this clone: One junction end disagrees with the germline gene, perhaps due to a read error. This chain connects TRBV7-7 to TRBJ2-5; D may be TRBD2 (6 bases). Germline CDR1 is SSHAT and CDR2 is FNYEAQ (reference sequence). The CDR3 sequence is 13 residues long. Written as DNA, the CDR3 is TGTGCTAGCAGCTTAGGAGGGTACGGGACCCAGTACTTC. Encoded protein: CASSLGGYGTQYF.

The gene calls are TRBV11-3 and TRBJ2-7, with D maybe TRBD2 (6 bases). Germline V CDR1 and CDR2: SGHNT, YENEEA. The V end lost 1 base, the J end lost 6 bases, and 16 bases lay between the germline ends. CDR3 length: 15 amino acids. For the CDR3, the DNA is TGTGCCAGCAGCTTAGGGGATTACCGGGACTCCGAGCAGTACTTC. Translation gives CASSLGDYRDSEQYF.

The chain combines TRBV5-6 with TRBJ1-1, with 7 bases aligning to TRBD1. The CDR3 spans 13 residues. Trimming cost V 3 bases and J 5 bases; bases outside gene matches: 4. Germline loops: CDR1 SGHDT, CDR2 YYEEEE. The CDR3 loop is CASSYVQGTEAFF. In DNA form, the CDR3 reads TGTGCCAGCAGCTACGTACAGGGGACTGAAGCTTTCTTT.

The genes are TRBV15 and TRBJ1-2, with D perhaps TRBD1 (6 bases). This CDR3 contains 13 residues. Germline values: CDR1 LNHNV, CDR2 YYDKDF (reference sequence). Trimming pared 5 bases from V and 6 bases from J, leaving 13 bases between. The CDR3 loop reads CATSLLGGNGYTF. The CDR3 DNA reads TGTGCCACCAGCCTTTTAGGGGGTAATGGCTACACCTTC.

The table lists this clone with a few counts. The chain couples TRBV5-1 to TRBJ2-7, with D unresolved. This CDR3 has 13 amino acids. Germline CDR1 SGHRS, CDR2 YFSETQ. The V and J ends lost 2 bases and 2 bases respectively, with 8 bases between them. The CDR3, as DNA: TGCGCCAGCAGCTTCGCTCGGCCCTACGAGCAGTACTTC. Residues: CASSFARPYEQYF.

The rearrangement uses TRBV10-3 and TRBJ2-7; D gene unclear. V dropped 10 bases and J dropped 4 bases, with 11 bases sitting between them. Germline V CDR1 and CDR2: ENHRY, SYGVKD. This CDR3 comprises 11 residues. The CDR3 DNA reads as TGTGCCAGTAGAAACGGGTACGAGCAGTACTTC. As protein: CASRNGYEQYF.

This clone was seen more than once but under ten times. The gene calls are TRBV29-1 and TRBJ2-1; weak D call: TRBD2 (6 bases). Deletions cut 1 base from V and 7 bases from J, with 8 bases between. Germline V lookup: CDR1 SQVTM, CDR2 ANQGSEA. The CDR3 has 12 residues. The CDR3 spells CSVEGLGNEQFF. CDR3 DNA sequence: TGCAGCGTTGAAGGACTAGGGAATGAGCAGTTCTTC.

This chain connects TRBV4-1 to TRBJ2-3, with D possibly called TRBD1 or TRBD2 (6 bases each). V lost 4 bases and J lost 4, with 15 bases in between. CDR3 length: 15 residues. Looked up from germline, CDR1 is MGHRA and CDR2 is YSYEKL. CDR3 amino acids: CASSPAGTRSDTQYF. The CDR3 DNA follows: TGCGCCAGCAGCCCGGCGGGGACACGGTCAGATACGCAGTATTTT.

The chain joins TRBV2 to TRBJ2-3, with 9 bases that match TRBD1. Germline V gene data show CDR1 as SNHLY and CDR2 as FYNNEI. This CDR3 is 16 amino acids long. V lost 5 bases to trimming and J lost 6 bases; unmatched junction nucleotides: 12. The CDR3 protein is CASSKTPGQGSDTQYF. CDR3 coding DNA: TGTGCCAGCAGTAAAACACCGGGACAGGGATCCGATACGCAGTATTTT.

V and J are TRBV4-3 and TRBJ1-3, with D perhaps TRBD1 (6 bases). Germline CDR1 reads LGHNA; CDR2 reads YSLEER. Trimming shortened V by 4 bases and J by 8 bases, and 15 bases separated the two germline ends. The CDR3 has 14 amino acids. CDR3 sequence reads: CASSRGGPGDTIYF. As DNA, the CDR3 is TGCGCCAGCAGCCGGGGGGGCCCTGGGGACACCATATATTTT.

The chain has TRBV29-1 and TRBJ1-2, with TRBD1 matching over 7 bases. The V segment lost 4 bases and the J segment 3 bases; nucleotides outside the gene matches: 11. Germline V gives CDR1 SQVTM, CDR2 ANQGSEA. The CDR3 loop spans 15 amino acids. This CDR3 is CSVGKGFRGDYGYTF. CDR3 coding DNA: TGCAGCGTTGGAAAGGGTTTCAGGGGGGACTATGGCTACACCTTC.

This clone appeared once. The chain links TRBV30 to TRBJ2-7; D possibly corresponds to TRBD2 (6 bases). The CDR3 is 12 amino acids. Looked up from germline, CDR1 is GTSNPN and CDR2 is SVGIG (reference sequence). With 1 base removed from V and 6 bases from J, the gap between germline ends came to 10 bases. CDR3 coding DNA: TGTGCCTGGAGTGCCGGGGGTGGCGAGCAGTACTTC. Translation: CAWSAGGGEQYF.

A single count supports this clone. The chain recombines TRBV5-6 with TRBJ2-6; D ambiguous. Germline V gene data show CDR1 as SGHDT and CDR2 as YYEEEE. This CDR3 has 14 residues. Between the trimmed V and J ends, which lost 0 bases and 4 bases, there was a span of 5 bases. The CDR3 sequence: CASSLGSGANVLTF. As DNA, the CDR3 is TGTGCCAGCAGCTTGGGTTCCGGGGCCAACGTCCTGACTTTC. Variable domain in full (rest from reference TRBV5-6 and TRBJ2-6): DAGVTQSPTHLIKTRGQQVTLRCSPKSGHDTVSWYQQALGQGPQFIFQYYEEEERQRGNFPDRFSGHQFPNYSSELNVNALLLGDSALYLCASSLGSGANVLTFGAGSRLTVL.

This clone was detected ten times or more. V and J are TRBV18 and TRBJ1-1, with 9 bases identical to TRBD1. The CDR3 is made up of 15 amino acids. V was pared by 4 bases and J by 6 bases, with 9 bases of the junction left unmatched. Germline V CDR1 and CDR2: KGHSH, LQKENI. The CDR3 region is CASSRTGTGMAEAFF. The DNA of the CDR3 is TGTGCCAGCTCACGCACCGGGACAGGGATGGCTGAAGCTTTCTTT.

The chain links TRBV30 to TRBJ1-6, with D unclear. CDR1 and CDR2 (germline): GTSNPN, SVGIG (reference sequence). Trimming left V 6 bases short and J 10 bases short, with 16 bases between. The CDR3 is made up of 13 amino acids. The CDR3 loop reads CACPAQSRSPLHF. DNA of the CDR3: TGTGCCTGCCCGGCCCAGTCGCGGTCACCCCTCCACTTT.